These 25 T cell receptor beta chains were all obtained from the same sample, sequenced in a study of CD8 T cells in Susac syndrome. Reverse transcription of roughly 0.5 to 1 ug RNA used random hexamers. TCRdb passed the immunoSEQ multiplex PCR reads through MiXCR, listing each CDR3 protein once. Among under 150,000 distinct CDR3 sequences listed, 95% were seen once. The sample consisted of CD4+ T cells from PBMCs. Receptor source: a human donor with Susac syndrome.

This rearrangement joins TRBV20-1 to TRBJ2-4, with D unresolved. V lost 6 bases to trimming and J lost 0 bases, with 9 bases between them. There are 13 residues in the CDR3. From germline, CDR1 is DFQATT and CDR2 SNEGSKA (reference sequence). In DNA, the CDR3 is TGCAGTGCCCGTACCCTAGCCAAAAACATTCAGTACTTC. This translates into CSARTLAKNIQYF.

The chain employs TRBV30 and TRBJ2-2; the D gene is possibly TRBD2 (6 bases). Germline V gene sequence: CDR1 GTSNPN, CDR2 SVGIG (reference sequence). CDR3 length equals 14 residues. Trimming took off 3 bases at V and 5 bases at J, with 13 bases between the two ends. The CDR3 nucleotides read TGTGCCTGGAGCCTATGGGGGGTGACCGGGGAGCTGTTTTTT. Residues: CAWSLWGVTGELFF.

The rearrangement joins TRBV20-1 to TRBJ2-5; D gene ambiguous. The V end was cut by 1 base, the J end by 2 bases, with 5 bases between. The CDR3 contains 12 residues. CDR1 and CDR2 from the germline V gene are DFQATT and SNEGSKA (reference sequence). The CDR3 region is CSARARQETQYF. CDR3 nucleotides: TGCAGTGCTAGAGCCCGACAAGAGACCCAGTACTTC.

CDR3 in amino acids: CSARTGGMNTEAFF. The CDR3 coding sequence is TGCAGTGCTAGGACAGGGGGCATGAACACTGAAGCTTTCTTT. V gene TRBV20-1 combines with J gene TRBJ1-1; 10 nucleotides line up with TRBD1. Germline V gene sequence: CDR1 DFQATT, CDR2 SNEGSKA (reference sequence). This CDR3 region has 14 residues. V lost 3 bases and J lost 0; bases outside the gene matches: 1.

The rearrangement links TRBV5-1 to TRBJ1-6; a weak D match, TRBD1 (5 bases). Deletions cut 1 base from V and 7 bases from J, with 9 bases between. CDR3 length equals 14 residues. Germline values: CDR1 SGHRS, CDR2 YFSETQ. The CDR3 is CASSLSQGNSPLHF. The CDR3 region has the DNA TGCGCCAGCAGCTTGAGCCAGGGAAATTCACCCCTCCACTTT.

The chain joins TRBV12-3 or TRBV12-4 to TRBJ2-7; D is ambiguous. This CDR3 contains 13 residues. Trimming removed 7 bases at V and 7 bases at J, with 17 bases between. The CDR3 loop reads CASTLGQVLEQYF. CDR3 DNA sequence: TGTGCCAGCACCTTGGGCCAAGTACTGGAGCAGTACTTC.

V and J are TRBV7-2 and TRBJ1-4; perhaps TRBD1 as D (5 bases). The CDR3 loop spans 17 amino acids. The germline V gene has CDR1 SGHTA and CDR2 FQGNSA. Trimming removed 4 bases at V and 0 bases at J, with 15 bases between. The CDR3 DNA reads as TGTGCCAGCAGCTCAAATCTCAGGGTTTCAACTAATGAAAAACTGTTTTTT. Amino acid sequence: CASSSNLRVSTNEKLFF.

V and J are TRBV4-1 and TRBJ2-3; D remains ambiguous. The V gene lost 5 bases and the J gene lost 2 bases, with 14 bases spanning the gap. CDR1 and CDR2 from the germline V gene are MGHRA and YSYEKL. The CDR3 is made up of 15 amino acids. The CDR3 loop reads CASSYAPQSTDTQYF. The CDR3 DNA is TGCGCCAGCAGCTACGCCCCACAGTCCACAGATACGCAGTATTTT.

Turning to this clonotype: A junction end diverges from the germline sequence, so it may reflect a read error. The J gene is TRBJ2-1, the V gene TRBV5-4, with 7 bases matching TRBD1. CDR1 and CDR2 from the germline V gene are SGHNT and YYREEE (reference sequence). This CDR3 has 11 residues. CDR3 amino acids: CASSSFGTETF. The CDR3 region has the DNA TGTGCCAGCAGCTCCTTCGGGACAGAGACCTTC.

The chain carries TRBV15 and TRBJ1-1; D unclear. Germline CDR1 reads LNHNV; CDR2 reads YYDKDF (reference sequence). V gave up 5 bases and J gave up 3 bases, with 13 bases separating them. This CDR3 has 14 residues. In DNA form, the CDR3 reads TGTGCCACCAGCGTAAATTTTGGGGACACTGAAGCTTTCTTT. This encodes CATSVNFGDTEAFF.

The chain employs TRBV29-1 and TRBJ2-5, with D tentatively TRBD2 (6 bases). The CDR3 has 13 amino acids. V shed 5 bases and J shed 4 bases, with 14 bases lying between them. Germline V gene lookup returns CDR1 SQVTM and CDR2 ANQGSEA. Written as DNA, the CDR3 is TGCAGCGTTCTGGGGTGGGAGGCAGAGACCCAGTACTTC. Amino acids: CSVLGWEAETQYF.

V gene TRBV29-1 combines with J gene TRBJ2-5; 7 positions agree with TRBD1. The V gene's germline CDR1 is SQVTM and CDR2 ANQGSEA. The length of the CDR3 is 13 residues. V dropped 8 bases and J dropped 4; count of bases not matched to a gene: 10. The CDR3 reads CSIQKGALETQYF. The DNA of the CDR3 is TGCAGCATCCAAAAGGGGGCTCTAGAGACCCAGTACTTC.

In DNA, the CDR3 is TGCAGTGCTAGACGGGAAACCATGAGCGGGGAATTCTTC. Its translation is CSARRETMSGEFF. V usage is TRBV20-1 and J usage is TRBJ2-1, with 7 bases fitting TRBD2. This CDR3 comprises 13 residues. With V trimmed by 2 bases and J by 16 bases, 14 bases remained unmatched. Germline lookup yields CDR1 DFQATT and CDR2 SNEGSKA (reference sequence).

The chain joins TRBV23-1 to TRBJ2-2, with D perhaps assigned TRBD1 or TRBD2 (6 bases each). TRBV23-1 is marked as an open reading frame, function uncertain. CDR3 size: 18 residues. Trimming cost V 6 bases and J 4 bases, with 24 bases left between them. This CDR3 is CASSLQSRGTHFTGELFF. Written as DNA, the CDR3 is TGCGCCAGCAGCCTACAAAGTCGGGGGACACACTTCACCGGGGAGCTGTTTTTT.

CDR3 DNA sequence: TGTGCTAGTGGTTTCTCCGACACTGAAGCTTTCTTT. It encodes CASGFSDTEAFF. V gene TRBV12-5 combines with J gene TRBJ1-1; D is ambiguous. Trimming pared 3 bases from V and 3 bases from J, leaving 5 bases between. Germline values: CDR1 LGHNT, CDR2 FRNRAP. The CDR3 covers 12 residues. Using reference TRBV12-5 and TRBJ1-1 for the parts outside the CDR3, the full variable domain is DARVTQTPRHKVTEMGQEVTMRCQPILGHNTVFWYRQTMMQGLELLAYFRNRAPLDDSGMPKDRFSAEMPDATLATLKIQPSEPRDSAVYFCASGFSDTEAFFGQGTRLTVV.

The chain joins TRBV18 to TRBJ2-5; a possible D gene is TRBD2 (5 bases). Germline V gene sequence: CDR1 KGHSH, CDR2 LQKENI. V lost 1 base and J 1 base, leaving 13 bases between the germline ends. CDR3 size: 16 residues. CDR3: CASSPRGGDGQETQYF. CDR3 in DNA: TGTGCCAGCTCACCACGAGGAGGAGACGGCCAAGAGACCCAGTACTTC.

The chain couples TRBV6-1 to TRBJ2-1; 11 nucleotides agree with TRBD2. Trimming took 1 base from V and 2 from J; bases not matched to a gene: 13. The CDR3 covers 20 residues. The germline V gene encodes CDR1 MNHNS and CDR2 SASEGT. The CDR3 region is CASSEVGLGLADVAYNEQFF. The CDR3 nucleotides read TGTGCCAGCAGTGAAGTAGGGTTGGGACTAGCGGACGTTGCCTACAATGAGCAGTTCTTC.

The chain uses TRBV21-1 and TRBJ2-7. TRBV21-1 is an annotated pseudogene. CDR3 length equals 11 residues. This chain's CDR3 is CASSNLNEQYF. The CDR3 DNA reads as TGTGCCAGCAGCAACCTTAACGAGCAGTACTTC.

V and J are TRBV6-6 and TRBJ1-5; D is uncertain. Germline CDR1 MNHNY, CDR2 SVGAGI (reference sequence). V dropped 2 bases and J dropped 2 bases, with 10 bases sitting between them. CDR3 size: 15 residues. The CDR3 DNA reads TGTGCCAGCAGTTACGACCTAGGAGGCAATCAGCCCCAGCATTTT. Its protein is CASSYDLGGNQPQHF.

This chain joins TRBV29-1 and TRBJ2-4; D is uncertain. This CDR3 has 12 amino acids. Germline lookup yields CDR1 SQVTM and CDR2 ANQGSEA. Between the trimmed V and J ends, which lost 5 bases and 7 bases, there was a span of 12 bases. CDR3 nucleotides: TGCAGCGTTTGGACCCCGGAGAACATTCAGTACTTC. Its translation is CSVWTPENIQYF.

The chain combines TRBV24-1 with TRBJ2-1, with D unclear. This CDR3 has 13 amino acids. V was cut by 2 bases and J by 4 bases, with 5 bases left in between. Germline V lookup: CDR1 KGHDR, CDR2 SFDVKD. CDR3 sequence (DNA): TGTGCCACCAGTGATTCCGGTTACAATGAGCAGTTCTTC. It yields the protein CATSDSGYNEQFF.

The chain carries TRBV24-1 and TRBJ2-5; 7 bases are shared with TRBD1. Germline CDR1 and CDR2: KGHDR and SFDVKD. The length of the CDR3 is 12 residues. V gave up 7 bases and J gave up 4 bases; unmatched junction bases: 2. This CDR3 is CATSDRVETQYF. The CDR3 nucleotides are TGTGCCACCAGCGACAGGGTAGAGACCCAGTACTTC.

The rearrangement uses TRBV29-1 and TRBJ1-1; D might be TRBD1 (5 bases). The CDR3 loop spans 12 amino acids. The germline V and J ends were trimmed by 5 bases and 5 bases, with 12 bases remaining between them. The V gene's germline CDR1 is SQVTM and CDR2 ANQGSEA. The CDR3: CSVRKGLTEAFF. The CDR3 DNA sequence: TGCAGCGTTCGGAAGGGACTAACTGAAGCTTTCTTT. Complete variable domain (other parts from reference TRBV29-1 and TRBJ1-1): SAVISQKPSRDICQRGTSLTIQCQVDSQVTMMFWYRQQPGQSLTLIATANQGSEATYESGFVIDKFPISRPNLTFSTLTVSNMSPEDSSIYLCSVRKGLTEAFFGQGTRLTVV.

CDR3 in DNA: TGCAGTGCTGAGGGGGGGGCCGACCATAGCAATCAGCCCCAGCATTTT. Protein: CSAEGGADHSNQPQHF. The chain recombines TRBV20-1 with TRBJ1-5; D is perhaps TRBD1 (6 bases). CDR1 and CDR2 (germline): DFQATT, SNEGSKA (reference sequence). The CDR3 extends over 16 amino acids. Trimming pared 5 bases from V and 0 bases from J, leaving 17 bases between.

The rearrangement uses TRBV5-1 and TRBJ2-3; 9 bases line up with TRBD2. Unmatched junction bases numbered 6, after V lost 0 bases and J lost 4 bases. This CDR3 has 16 amino acids. The germline V gene encodes CDR1 SGHRS and CDR2 YFSETQ. CDR3 amino acids: CASSLAASGNPDTQYF. In nucleotides, the CDR3 is TGCGCCAGCAGCTTGGCGGCTAGCGGGAACCCAGATACGCAGTATTTT.